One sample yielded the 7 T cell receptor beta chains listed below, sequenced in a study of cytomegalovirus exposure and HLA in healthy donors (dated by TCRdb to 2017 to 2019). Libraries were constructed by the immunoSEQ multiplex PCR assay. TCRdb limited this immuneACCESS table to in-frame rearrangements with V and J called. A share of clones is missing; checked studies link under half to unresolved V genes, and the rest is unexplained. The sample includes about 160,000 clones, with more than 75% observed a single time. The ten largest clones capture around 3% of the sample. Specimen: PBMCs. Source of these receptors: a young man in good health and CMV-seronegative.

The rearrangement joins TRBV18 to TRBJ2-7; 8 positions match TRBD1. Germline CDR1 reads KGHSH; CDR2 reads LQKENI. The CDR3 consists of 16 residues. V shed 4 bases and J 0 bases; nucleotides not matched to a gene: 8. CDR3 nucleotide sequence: TGTGCCAGCTCACAAGGACAGGGCCGAAGCTCCTACGAGCAGTACGTC. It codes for CASSQGQGRSSYEQYV.

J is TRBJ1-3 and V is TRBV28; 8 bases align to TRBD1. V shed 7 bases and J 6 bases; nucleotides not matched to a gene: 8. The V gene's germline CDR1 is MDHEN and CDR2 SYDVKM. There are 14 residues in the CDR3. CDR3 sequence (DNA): TGTGCCAGCACCACGGGGACAGGAGAAAACACCATATATTTT. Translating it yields CASTTGTGENTIYF.

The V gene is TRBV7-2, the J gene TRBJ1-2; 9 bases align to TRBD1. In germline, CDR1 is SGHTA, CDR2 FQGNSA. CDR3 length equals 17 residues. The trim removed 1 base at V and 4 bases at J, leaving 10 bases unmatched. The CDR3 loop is CASSLDGTGSEAYGYTF. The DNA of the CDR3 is TGTGCCAGCAGCTTAGACGGGACAGGGTCGGAGGCCTATGGCTACACCTTC. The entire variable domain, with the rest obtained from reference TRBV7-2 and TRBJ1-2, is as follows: GAGVSQSPSNKVTEKGKDVELRCDPISGHTALYWYRQSLGQGLEFLIYFQGNSAPDKSGLPSDRFSAERTGGSVSTLTIQRTQQEDSAVYLCASSLDGTGSEAYGYTFGSGTRLTVV.

In nucleotides, the CDR3 is TGTGCCAGCAGCTTGGGTGGACAGGGTAACGAAAAACTGTTTTTT. This encodes CASSLGGQGNEKLFF. This chain uses TRBV5-4 with TRBJ1-4, with TRBD1 matching over 8 bases. Germline CDR1 and CDR2: SGHNT and YYREEE (reference sequence). V gave up 0 bases and J gave up 8 bases; unmatched junction bases: 6. CDR3 length equals 15 residues.

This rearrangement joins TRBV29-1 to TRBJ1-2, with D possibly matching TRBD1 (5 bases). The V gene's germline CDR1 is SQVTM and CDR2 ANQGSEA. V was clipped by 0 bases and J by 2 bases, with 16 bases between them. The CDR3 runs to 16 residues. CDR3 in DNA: TGCAGCGTTGAAGATCGGGGGAGGCTTGGGAACTATGGCTACACCTTC. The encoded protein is CSVEDRGRLGNYGYTF.

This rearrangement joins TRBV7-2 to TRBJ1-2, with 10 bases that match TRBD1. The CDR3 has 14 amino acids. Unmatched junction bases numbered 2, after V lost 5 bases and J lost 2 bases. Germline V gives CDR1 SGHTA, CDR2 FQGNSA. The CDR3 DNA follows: TGTGCCAGCAGCCTGGACAGGGGGAACTATGGCTACACCTTC. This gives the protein CASSLDRGNYGYTF.

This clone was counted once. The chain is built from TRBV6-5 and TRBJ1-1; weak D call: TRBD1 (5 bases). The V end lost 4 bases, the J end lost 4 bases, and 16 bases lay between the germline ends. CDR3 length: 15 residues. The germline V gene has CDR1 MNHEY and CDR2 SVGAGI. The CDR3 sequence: CASSWRRDRGTEAFF. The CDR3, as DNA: TGTGCCAGCAGTTGGAGGAGGGATAGGGGCACTGAAGCTTTCTTT.